This paragraph covers one TCR beta chain sequence. What it recognizes is unknown. The read stops 3 residues short of the end of the CDR3; the missing end is completed from the germline J gene. The data derive from a study of T cells in women clearing cervical HPV infection. Repertoires were generated with immunoSEQ multiplex PCR, while TCRdb's copy carries only in-frame clones and drops some. In all, the sample yields about 31,000 clones. The CDR3 totals 16 residues. Deletions cut 0 bases from V and 5 bases from J, with 14 bases between. From germline, CDR1 is SNHLY and CDR2 FYNNEI. Findings and caveats of the study: CIN3+ cases had significantly higher TCR repertoire richness than controls, but evenness did not differ.

Sequencing was performed on blood buffy coat. The V gene is TRBV2, the J gene TRBJ2-1; perhaps TRBD2 as D (7 bases). The origin of this receptor is a woman between 18 and 70 years old with a cervical HPV16 infection that either progressed to CIN3+ or cleared (not recorded which). The sequenced part of the CDR3 DNA is TGTGCCAGCAGTGAAGCGCGGGGGACACTTCACAATGAG. Translated: CASSEARGTLHNE. The whole CDR3 protein reads CASSEARGTLHNEQFF.